This paragraph covers one T cell receptor (beta chain) sequence. Its antigen is not yet known. Base qualities are missing; no much larger clone stands one base away. The CDR3 runs 13 amino acids, cysteine and phenylalanine included. Just CDR3 DNA is preserved here, 39 bases in frame from base 1. The germline V gene (reference sequence) yields SGHAT for CDR1 and FQDESV for CDR2. Trimming removed 6 bases from V and 1 base from J, leaving 9 bases between the germline ends. Libraries were constructed by the immunoSEQ multiplex PCR assay. TCRdb stores this immuneACCESS table with in-frame sequences only. Part of the clones is absent; in the studies checked, under half of the shortfall reflects unresolved V genes, and no reason is known for the rest. This sample has some 45,000 clones in its table, and approximately 90% of those were observed once. The ten largest clonotypes hold roughly 20% of the sample.

This sample stems from a study of control samples from healthy donors and cancer patients (dated by TCRdb to 2018 to 2020). The receptor was isolated from a woman in her thirties or forties with head and neck cancer. The V and J segments used are TRBV11-1 and TRBJ1-1; a weak D assignment points to TRBD1 (5 bases agree). The specimen was PBMCs. CDR3 reads: CASSRTPNTEAFF. Read as DNA, the sequence is TGTGCCAGCAGTCGGACACCGAACACTGAAGCTTTCTTT.